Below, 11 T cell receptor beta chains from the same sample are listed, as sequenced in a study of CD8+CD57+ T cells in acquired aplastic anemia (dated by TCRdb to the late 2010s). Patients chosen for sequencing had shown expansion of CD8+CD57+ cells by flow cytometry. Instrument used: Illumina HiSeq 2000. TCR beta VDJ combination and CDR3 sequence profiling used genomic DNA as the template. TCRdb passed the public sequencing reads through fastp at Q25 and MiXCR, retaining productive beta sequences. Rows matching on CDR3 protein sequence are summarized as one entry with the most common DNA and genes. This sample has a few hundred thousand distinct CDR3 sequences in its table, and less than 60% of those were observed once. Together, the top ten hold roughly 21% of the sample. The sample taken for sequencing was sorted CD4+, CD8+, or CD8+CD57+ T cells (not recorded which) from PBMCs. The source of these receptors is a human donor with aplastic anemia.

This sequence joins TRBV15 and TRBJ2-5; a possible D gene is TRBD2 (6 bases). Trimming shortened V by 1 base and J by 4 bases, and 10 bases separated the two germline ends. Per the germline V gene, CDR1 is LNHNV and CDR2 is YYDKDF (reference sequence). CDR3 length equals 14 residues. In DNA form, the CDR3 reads TGTGCCACCAGCAGAGTCGGGGGTCGAGAGACCCAGTACTTC. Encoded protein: CATSRVGGRETQYF.

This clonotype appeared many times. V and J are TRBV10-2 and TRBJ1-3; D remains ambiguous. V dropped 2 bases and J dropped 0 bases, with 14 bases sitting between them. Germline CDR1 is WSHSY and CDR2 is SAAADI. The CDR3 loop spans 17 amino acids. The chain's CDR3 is CASSETGGSHSGNTIYF. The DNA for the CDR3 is TGCGCCAGCAGTGAGACGGGAGGCAGTCACTCTGGAAACACCATATATTTT.

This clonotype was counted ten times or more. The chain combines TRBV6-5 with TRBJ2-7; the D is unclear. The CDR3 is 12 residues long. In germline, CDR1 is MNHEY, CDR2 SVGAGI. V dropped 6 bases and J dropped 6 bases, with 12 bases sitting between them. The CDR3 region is CASRGSAGEQYF. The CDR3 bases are TGTGCCAGCAGGGGATCGGCTGGCGAGCAGTACTTC.

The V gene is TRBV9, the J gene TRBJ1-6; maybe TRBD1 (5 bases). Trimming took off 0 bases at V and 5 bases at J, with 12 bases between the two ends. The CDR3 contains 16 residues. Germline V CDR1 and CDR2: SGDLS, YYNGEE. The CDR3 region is CASSVEGGADNSPLHF. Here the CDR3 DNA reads TGTGCCAGCAGCGTAGAAGGAGGGGCGGATAATTCACCCCTCCACTTT.

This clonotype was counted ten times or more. CDR3 coding DNA: TGCGCCAGCAGCTTCAAGGGAACTGAAGCTTTCTTT. Amino acids: CASSFKGTEAFF. V and J are TRBV5-1 and TRBJ1-1; no firm D call. Germline V gene lookup returns CDR1 SGHRS and CDR2 YFSETQ. The CDR3 sequence is 12 residues long. V gave up 2 bases and J gave up 5 bases, with 7 bases separating them.

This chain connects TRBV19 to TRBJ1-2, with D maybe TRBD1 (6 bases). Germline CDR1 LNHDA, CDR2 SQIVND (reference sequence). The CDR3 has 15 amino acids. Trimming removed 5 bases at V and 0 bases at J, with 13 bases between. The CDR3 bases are TGTGCCAGTAGTTTCAGGACAGTAGCTAACTATGGCTACACCTTC. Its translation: CASSFRTVANYGYTF.

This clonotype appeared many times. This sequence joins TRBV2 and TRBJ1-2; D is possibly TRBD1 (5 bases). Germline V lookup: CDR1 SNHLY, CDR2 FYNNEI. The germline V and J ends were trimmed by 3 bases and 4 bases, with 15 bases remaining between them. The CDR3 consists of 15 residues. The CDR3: CASSDRVEQAYGYTF. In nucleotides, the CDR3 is TGTGCCAGCAGTGACCGAGTAGAACAGGCCTATGGCTACACCTTC.

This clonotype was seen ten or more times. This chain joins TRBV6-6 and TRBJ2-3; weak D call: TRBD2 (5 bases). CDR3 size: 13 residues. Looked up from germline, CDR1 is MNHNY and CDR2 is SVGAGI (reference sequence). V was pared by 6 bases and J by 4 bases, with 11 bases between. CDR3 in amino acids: CASRSGYPDTQYF. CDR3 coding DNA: TGTGCCAGCAGGTCGGGGTACCCAGATACGCAGTATTTT.

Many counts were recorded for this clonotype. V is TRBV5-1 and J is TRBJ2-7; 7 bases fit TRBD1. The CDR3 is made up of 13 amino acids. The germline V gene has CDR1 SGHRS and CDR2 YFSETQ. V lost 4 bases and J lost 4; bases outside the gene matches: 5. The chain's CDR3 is CASSPDRRYEQYF. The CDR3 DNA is TGCGCCAGCAGCCCGGACAGGAGGTACGAGCAGTACTTC.

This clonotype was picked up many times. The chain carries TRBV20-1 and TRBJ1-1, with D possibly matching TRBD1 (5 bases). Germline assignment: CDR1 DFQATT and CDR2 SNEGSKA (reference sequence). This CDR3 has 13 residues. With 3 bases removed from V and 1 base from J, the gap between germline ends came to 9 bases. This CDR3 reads CSARWQGNTEAFF. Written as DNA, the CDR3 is TGCAGTGCTAGGTGGCAGGGGAACACTGAAGCTTTCTTT.

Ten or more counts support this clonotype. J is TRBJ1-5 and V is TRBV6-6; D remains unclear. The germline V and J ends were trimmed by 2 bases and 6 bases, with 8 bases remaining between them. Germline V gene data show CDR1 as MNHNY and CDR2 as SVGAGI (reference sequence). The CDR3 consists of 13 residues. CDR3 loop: CASSYLETQPQHF. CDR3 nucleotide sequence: TGTGCCAGCAGTTACCTCGAGACTCAGCCCCAGCATTTT.